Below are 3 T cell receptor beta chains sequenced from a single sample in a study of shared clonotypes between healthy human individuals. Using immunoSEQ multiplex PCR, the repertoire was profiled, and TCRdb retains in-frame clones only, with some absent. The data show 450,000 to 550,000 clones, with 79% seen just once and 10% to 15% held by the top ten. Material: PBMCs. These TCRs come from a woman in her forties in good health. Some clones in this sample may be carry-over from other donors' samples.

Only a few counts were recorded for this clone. CDR3 protein: CASSLGQDAYEQYF. CDR3 DNA sequence: TGTGCCAGCAGTTTAGGCCAGGATGCCTACGAGCAGTACTTC. The chain employs TRBV27 and TRBJ2-7; D is unresolved. Deletions cut 2 bases from V and 2 bases from J, with 10 bases between. This CDR3 is built from 14 residues. From germline, CDR1 is MNHEY and CDR2 SMNVEV (reference sequence).

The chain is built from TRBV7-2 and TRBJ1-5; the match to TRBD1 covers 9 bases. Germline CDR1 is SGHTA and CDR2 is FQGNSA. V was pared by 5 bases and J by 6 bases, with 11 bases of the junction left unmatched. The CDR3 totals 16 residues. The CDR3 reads CASSLQGQGVGQPQHF. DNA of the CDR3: TGTGCCAGCAGCCTACAGGGACAGGGAGTGGGTCAGCCCCAGCATTTT.

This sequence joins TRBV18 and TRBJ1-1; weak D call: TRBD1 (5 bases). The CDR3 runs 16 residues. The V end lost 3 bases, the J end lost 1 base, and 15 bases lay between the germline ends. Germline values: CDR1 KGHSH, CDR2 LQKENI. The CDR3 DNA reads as TGTGCCAGCTCACCTCGGGCCAGGGTCCCGAACACTGAAGCTTTCTTT. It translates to CASSPRARVPNTEAFF.